This T cell receptor beta chain is from a study of T-cell memory formation after mild COVID-19. Remarks on this clonotype: Its antigen is unidentified.

MiXCR was run by TCRdb on the 5' RACE reads, yielding one entry per CDR3 protein. The table has 65,000 to 100,000 distinct CDR3 sequences, over 10% seen once; the top ten hold about 40%. Study-level findings and limits: Contracting clones, day 15 to 85, had balanced CD4/CD8, and later expanders favored CD4+.

Deletions cut 4 bases from V and 8 bases from J, with 14 bases between. The germline V gene has CDR1 LGHNA and CDR2 YSLEER. The CDR3 is 14 amino acids. The sequencing sample was made of PBMCs or a T cell subset sorted from them (not recorded which). This TCR was sampled from a man aged 18 to 29 who had mild COVID-19 (a few samples of this study predate the infection). Cell type and time point are not known. The chain links TRBV4-3 to TRBJ2-2, with D perhaps being TRBD1 or TRBD2 (6 bases each). For the CDR3, the DNA is TGCGCCAGCAGCCCAGGACGGGGGCGGGGGGAGCTGTTTTTT. Its protein is CASSPGRGRGELFF.